This TCR beta chain was observed in a study of blood T cells in healthy people across ages. Findings and caveats of the study: Observed TCR beta diversity showed a strong correlation with the percentage of naive T cells as measured by flow cytometry. The diversity estimates, figures obtained from one million T cells, were considered underestimates.

Samples had at least 7 million PBMCs isolated from them. About this clonotype: Its specificity is not known.

Using a J-beta primer mix together with a sample-barcoded 5' primer, a second PCR was run for about 6 to 11 cycles. Each cDNA molecule was tagged by a template-switch adaptor that had 12 random nucleotides. From the 5' RACE reads, TCRdb called clonotypes with MiXCR, one entry per CDR3 protein. The table shows roughly 1.7 million distinct CDR3 sequences, with roughly 32% occurring only once. The CDR3 is made up of 17 amino acids. The junction had 18 bases not matched to a gene; V was cut back by 5 bases and J by 8 bases. Germline CDR1 SEHNR, CDR2 FQNEAQ (reference sequence). The sequence was obtained from a woman aged 25 to 39 in good health. This chain links TRBV7-9 with TRBJ1-2; 9 nucleotides agree with TRBD1. The source material was blood. CDR3 residues: CASSRGTGSPQKLGYTF. The CDR3 DNA follows: TGTGCCAGCAGCCGTGGGACAGGGAGCCCCCAAAAATTAGGCTACACCTTC.